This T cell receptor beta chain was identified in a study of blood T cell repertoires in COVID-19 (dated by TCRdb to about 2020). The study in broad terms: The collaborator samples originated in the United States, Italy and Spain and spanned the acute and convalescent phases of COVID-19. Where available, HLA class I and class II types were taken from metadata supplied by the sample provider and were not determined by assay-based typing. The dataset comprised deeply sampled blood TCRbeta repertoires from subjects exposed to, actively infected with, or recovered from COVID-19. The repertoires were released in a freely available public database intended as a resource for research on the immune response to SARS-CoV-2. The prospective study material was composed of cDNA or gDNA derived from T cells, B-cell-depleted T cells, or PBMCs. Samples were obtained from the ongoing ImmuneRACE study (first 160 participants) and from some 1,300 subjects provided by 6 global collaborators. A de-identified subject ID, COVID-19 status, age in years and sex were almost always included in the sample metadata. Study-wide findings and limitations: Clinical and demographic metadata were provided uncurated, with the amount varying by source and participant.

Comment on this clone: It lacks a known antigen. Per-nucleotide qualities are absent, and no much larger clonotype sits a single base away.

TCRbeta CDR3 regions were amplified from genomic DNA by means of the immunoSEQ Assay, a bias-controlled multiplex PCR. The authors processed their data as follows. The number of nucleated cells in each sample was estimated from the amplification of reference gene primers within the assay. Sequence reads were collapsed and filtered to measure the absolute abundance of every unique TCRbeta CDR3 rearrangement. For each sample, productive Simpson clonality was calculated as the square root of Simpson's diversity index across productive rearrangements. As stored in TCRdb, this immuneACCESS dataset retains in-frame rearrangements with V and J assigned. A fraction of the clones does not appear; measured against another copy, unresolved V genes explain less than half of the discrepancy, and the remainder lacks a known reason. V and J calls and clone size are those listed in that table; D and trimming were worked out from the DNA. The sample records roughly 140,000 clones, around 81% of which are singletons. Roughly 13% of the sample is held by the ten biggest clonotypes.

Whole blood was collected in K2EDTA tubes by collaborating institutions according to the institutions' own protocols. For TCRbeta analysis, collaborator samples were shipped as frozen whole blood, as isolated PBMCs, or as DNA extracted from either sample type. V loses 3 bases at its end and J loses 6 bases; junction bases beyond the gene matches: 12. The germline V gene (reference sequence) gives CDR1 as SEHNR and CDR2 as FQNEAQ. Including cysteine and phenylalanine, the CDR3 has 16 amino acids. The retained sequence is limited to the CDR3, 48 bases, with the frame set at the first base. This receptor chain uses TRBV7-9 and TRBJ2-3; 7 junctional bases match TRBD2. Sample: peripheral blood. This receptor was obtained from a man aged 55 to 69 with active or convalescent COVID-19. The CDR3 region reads CASSFEGRGRSDTQYF. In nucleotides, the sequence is TGTGCCAGCAGCTTCGAAGGTCGCGGGAGATCGGATACGCAGTATTTT.